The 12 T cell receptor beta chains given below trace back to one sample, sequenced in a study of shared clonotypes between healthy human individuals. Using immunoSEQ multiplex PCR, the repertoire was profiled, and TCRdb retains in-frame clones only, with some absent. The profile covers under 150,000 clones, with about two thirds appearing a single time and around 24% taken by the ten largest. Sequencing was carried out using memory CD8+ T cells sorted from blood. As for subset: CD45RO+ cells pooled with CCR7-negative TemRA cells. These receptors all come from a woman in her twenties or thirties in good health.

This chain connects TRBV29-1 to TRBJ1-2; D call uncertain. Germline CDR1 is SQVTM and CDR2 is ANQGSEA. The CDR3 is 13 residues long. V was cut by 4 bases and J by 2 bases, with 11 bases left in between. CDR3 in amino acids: CSVAVWENYGYTF. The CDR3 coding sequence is TGCAGCGTTGCGGTCTGGGAAAACTATGGCTACACCTTC.

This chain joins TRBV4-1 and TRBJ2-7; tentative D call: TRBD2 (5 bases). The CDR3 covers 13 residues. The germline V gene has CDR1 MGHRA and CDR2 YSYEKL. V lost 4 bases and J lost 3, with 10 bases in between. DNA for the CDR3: TGCGCCAGCAGCCCCGGGGAGAACTACGAGCAGTACTTC. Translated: CASSPGENYEQYF.

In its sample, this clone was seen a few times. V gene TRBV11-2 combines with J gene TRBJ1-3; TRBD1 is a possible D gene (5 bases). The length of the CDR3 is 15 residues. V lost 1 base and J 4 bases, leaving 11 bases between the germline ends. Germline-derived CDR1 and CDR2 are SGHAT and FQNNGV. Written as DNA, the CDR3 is TGTGCCAGCAGCTTAGTCCTAGGGACCGGAAACACCATATATTTT. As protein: CASSLVLGTGNTIYF.

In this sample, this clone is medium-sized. This CDR3 is CASSKRSYYEQYF. The CDR3 nucleotides read TGTGCCAGCAGCAAACGGAGCTATTACGAGCAGTACTTC. The chain uses TRBV27 and TRBJ2-7, with no clear D. Germline CDR1 MNHEY, CDR2 SMNVEV (reference sequence). V was trimmed by 6 bases and J by 4 bases, leaving 13 bases between them. This CDR3 region has 13 residues.

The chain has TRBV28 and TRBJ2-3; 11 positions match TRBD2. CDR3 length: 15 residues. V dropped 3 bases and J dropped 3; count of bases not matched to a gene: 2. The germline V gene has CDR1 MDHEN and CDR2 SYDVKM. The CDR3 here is CASSFWTSGTDTQYF. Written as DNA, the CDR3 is TGTGCCAGCAGTTTCTGGACTAGCGGGACAGATACGCAGTATTTT.

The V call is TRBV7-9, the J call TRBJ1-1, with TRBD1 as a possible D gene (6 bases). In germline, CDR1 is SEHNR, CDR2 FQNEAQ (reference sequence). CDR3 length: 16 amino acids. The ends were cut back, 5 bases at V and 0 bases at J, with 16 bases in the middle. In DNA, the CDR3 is TGTGCCAGCAGCCAAAGGACGTGGGGGCTGAACACTGAAGCTTTCTTT. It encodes CASSQRTWGLNTEAFF.

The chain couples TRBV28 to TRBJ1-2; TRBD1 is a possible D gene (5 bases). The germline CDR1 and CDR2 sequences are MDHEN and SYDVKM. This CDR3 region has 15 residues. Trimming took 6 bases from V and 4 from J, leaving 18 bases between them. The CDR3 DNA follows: TGTGCCAGCAGCTACGGGCAGGGAGACGCCTATGGCTACACCTTC. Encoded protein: CASSYGQGDAYGYTF.

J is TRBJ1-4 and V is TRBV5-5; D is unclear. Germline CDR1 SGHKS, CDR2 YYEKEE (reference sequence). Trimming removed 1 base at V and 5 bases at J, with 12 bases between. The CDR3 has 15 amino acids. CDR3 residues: CASSLTDRRNEKLFF. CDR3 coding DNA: TGTGCCAGCAGCTTGACGGACCGGAGGAATGAAAAACTGTTTTTT.

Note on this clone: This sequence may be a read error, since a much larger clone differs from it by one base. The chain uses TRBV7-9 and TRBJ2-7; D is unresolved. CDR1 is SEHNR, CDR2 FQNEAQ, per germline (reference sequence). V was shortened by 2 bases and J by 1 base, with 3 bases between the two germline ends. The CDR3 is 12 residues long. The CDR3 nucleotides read TGTGCCAGCAGCTTAAATTCCTACGAGCAGTACTTC. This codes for CASSLNSYEQYF.

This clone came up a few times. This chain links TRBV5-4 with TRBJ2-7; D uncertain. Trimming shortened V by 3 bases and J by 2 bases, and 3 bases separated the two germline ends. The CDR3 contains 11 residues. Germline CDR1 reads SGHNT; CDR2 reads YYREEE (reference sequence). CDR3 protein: CASSSPYEQYF. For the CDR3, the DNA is TGTGCCAGCAGCTCCCCCTACGAGCAGTACTTC.

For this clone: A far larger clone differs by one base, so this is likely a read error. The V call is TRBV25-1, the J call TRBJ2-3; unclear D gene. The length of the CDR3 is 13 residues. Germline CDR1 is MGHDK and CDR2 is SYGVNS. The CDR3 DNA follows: TGTGCCGGCAGTGAAGTCGCAGGAGATACGCAGTATTTT. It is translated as CAGSEVAGDTQYF.

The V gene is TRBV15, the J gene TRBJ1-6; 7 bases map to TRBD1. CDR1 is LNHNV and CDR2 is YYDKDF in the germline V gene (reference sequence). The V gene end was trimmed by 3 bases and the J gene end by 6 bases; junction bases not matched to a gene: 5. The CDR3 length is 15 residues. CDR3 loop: CATSRNRGPNSPLHF. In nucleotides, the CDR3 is TGTGCCACCAGCAGGAACAGGGGACCTAATTCACCCCTCCACTTT. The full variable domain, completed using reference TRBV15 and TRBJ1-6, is DAMVIQNPRYQVTQFGKPVTLSCSQTLNHNVMYWYQQKSSQAPKLLFHYYDKDFNNEADTPDNFQSRRPNTSFCFLDIRSPGLGDTAMYLCATSRNRGPNSPLHFGNGTRLTVT.